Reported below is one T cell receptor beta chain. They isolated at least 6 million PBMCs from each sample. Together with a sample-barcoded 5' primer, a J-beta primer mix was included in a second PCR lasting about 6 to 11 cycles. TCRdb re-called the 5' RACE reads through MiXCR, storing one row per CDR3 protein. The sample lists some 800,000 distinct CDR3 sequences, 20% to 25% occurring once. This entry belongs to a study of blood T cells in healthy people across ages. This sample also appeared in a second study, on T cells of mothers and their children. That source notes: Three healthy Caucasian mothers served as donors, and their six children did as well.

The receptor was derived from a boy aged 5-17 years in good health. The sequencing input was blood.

The CDR3 here is CASSQVPGTGGYTF. The DNA for the CDR3 is TGCGCCAGCAGCCAAGTTCCAGGGACCGGTGGCTACACCTTC. The V call is TRBV4-1, the J call TRBJ1-2, with D maybe TRBD1 (5 bases). Germline V lookup: CDR1 MGHRA, CDR2 YSYEKL. Trimming took off 1 base at V and 7 bases at J, with 13 bases between the two ends. This CDR3 is built from 14 residues.